The TCR beta chain described here comes from a study of blood T cell repertoires in COVID-19. Across the whole study: Sites in the United States, Italy and Spain provided acute and convalescent COVID-19 samples. Sources were T cells, B-cell-depleted T cells, or PBMCs; the material itself was cDNA or gDNA.

In the study's own analysis: Reference gene primer amplification gave estimated nucleated cell counts. Repertoires were generated with immunoSEQ multiplex PCR, while TCRdb's copy carries only in-frame clones and drops some. D and trimming were read from the DNA, whereas the V and J calls and clone size are those reported in that table. The profile shows fewer than 350,000 clones, about 76% of them singletons. This clone was seen a few times. Between the trimmed V and J ends, which lost 3 bases and 0 bases, there was a span of 12 bases. Per the germline V gene, CDR1 is SGDLS and CDR2 is YYNGEE. There are 15 residues in the CDR3.

The source is a woman between 55 and 75 years old with active or convalescent COVID-19. Input material: peripheral blood. V gene TRBV9 combines with J gene TRBJ1-2; weak D call: TRBD1 (5 bases). CDR3: CASSEQGLANYGYTF. In nucleotides, the CDR3 is TGTGCCAGCAGCGAGCAGGGACTAGCTAACTATGGCTACACCTTC.